This is a list of T cell receptor beta chains from one sample in a study of post-analysis software for immune sequencing data. From the PCR reads, TCRdb called clonotypes with MiXCR, one entry per CDR3 protein. Among 450,000 or so distinct CDR3 sequences listed, around 40% were seen once. Sequenced material: blood. The receptors were gathered from a girl aged 10-17 years with multiple sclerosis. CDR3s include the opening cysteine and the closing phenylalanine or tryptophan. Each record gives: V gene, J gene, D gene, clone size, CDR3 DNA, CDR3 protein. A D gene is named only where the DNA matches it firmly. Some rows mark clone size as missing; the rest say once, few, many or name a class of expanded clone.

TRBV20-1	TRBJ2-3	TRBD2	few	TGCAGTGCTAGCTCGGCGGGAGAGGGTTGGACAGATACGCAGTATTTT	CSASSAGEGWTDTQYF
TRBV20-1	TRBJ2-2	TRBD2	.	TGCAGTGCTAGCGAGGTAGCGGGAGGGTACACCGGGGAGCTGTTTTTT	CSASEVAGGYTGELFF
TRBV21-1	TRBJ1-5	.	few	TGTCCAAAACAGAGATCCGTGGACAATCAGCCCCAGCATTTT	CPKQRSVDNQPQHF
TRBV28	TRBJ1-5	TRBD1	.	TGTGCCACTAAATCAACAGGGGACAATCAGCCCCAGCATTTT	CATKSTGDNQPQHF
TRBV9	TRBJ1-1	.	once	TGTGCTAGCAGCGTTGTGGGGGGCGAAGGCACTGAAGCTTTCTTT	CASSVVGGEGTEAFF
TRBV14	TRBJ2-7	.	.	TGTGCCAGCAGCCAAGTCCAGGCCTCCTACGAGCAGTACTTC	CASSQVQASYEQYF
TRBV29-1	TRBJ1-2	.	few	TGCAGCGTTGAACTTTGGGGCTACACCTTC	CSVELWGYTF
TRBV10-3	TRBJ2-6	.	.	TGTGCCATCAGGGACGCGGGAGGGGCCAACGTCCTGACTTTC	CAIRDAGGANVLTF
TRBV12-3/TRBV12-4	TRBJ2-5	TRBD1	few	TGTGCCAGCAGTCCTGACAGGGCGGAGACCCAGTACTTC	CASSPDRAETQYF
TRBV7-2	TRBJ2-5	.	.	TGTGCCAGCAGCTTAGCGACGTCAGGACAAGAGACCCAGTACTTC	CASSLATSGQETQYF
TRBV5-1	TRBJ2-1	.	.	TGCGCCAGCAGCCCCACTAGCACCTCCTACAATGAGCAGTTCTTC	CASSPTSTSYNEQFF
TRBV29-1	TRBJ2-7	TRBD2	few	TGCAGCGTTGGGGAGGGCTCCTACGAGCAGTACTTC	CSVGEGSYEQYF
TRBV6-5	TRBJ2-2	.	.	TGTGCCAGCCACCCTCGGATGGTGAACACCGGGGAGCTGTTTTTT	CASHPRMVNTGELFF
TRBV16	TRBJ2-7	.	.	TGTGCCAGCAGCCCCTCGCCTCAACACGAGCAGTACTTC	CASSPSPQHEQYF